A single sample gave rise to the 31 T cell receptor beta chains below, sequenced in a study of blood T cell repertoires in COVID-19. The repertoire was sequenced with immunoSEQ multiplex PCR; TCRdb's copy has only in-frame clones and lacks some. The data show about 240,000 clones, around four fifths seen once. The sequencing input was peripheral blood. The receptors come from a man aged 25 to 40 who had recovered from COVID-19.

This clone was seen once. This chain uses TRBV24-1 with TRBJ2-1; 11 nucleotides agree with TRBD1. Per germline, CDR1 KGHDR and CDR2 SFDVKD. The CDR3 is 18 amino acids. Trimming cost V 4 bases and J 2 bases; bases outside gene matches: 9. The CDR3 loop is CATSDSNPGQGAYNEQFF. The CDR3 DNA reads as TGTGCCACCAGTGACTCGAATCCGGGACAGGGGGCCTACAATGAGCAGTTCTTC.

This chain links TRBV28 with TRBJ1-5, with no clear D. Germline CDR1 and CDR2: MDHEN and SYDVKM. The CDR3 extends over 14 amino acids. With 6 bases removed from V and 7 bases from J, the gap between germline ends came to 16 bases. The DNA for the CDR3 is TGTGCCAGCAGCATGATGGGGTCGGGGCAGCCCCAGCATTTT. Translating gives CASSMMGSGQPQHF.

This chain links TRBV19 with TRBJ1-3; 10 bases are shared with TRBD1. Germline values: CDR1 LNHDA, CDR2 SQIVND (reference sequence). CDR3 length: 18 residues. V shed 10 bases and J 2 bases; nucleotides not matched to a gene: 17. The CDR3 protein is CATQPEDRGRLTGNTIYF. The DNA of the CDR3 is TGTGCCACTCAACCAGAAGACAGGGGGCGGCTGACTGGAAACACCATATATTTT.

The chain links TRBV7-9 to TRBJ2-2; D remains ambiguous. V gave up 5 bases and J gave up 3 bases, with 7 bases separating them. CDR1 is SEHNR, CDR2 FQNEAQ, per germline (reference sequence). The CDR3 runs 13 residues. CDR3 sequence (DNA): TGTGCCAGCAGCCTCTACGACACCGGGGAGCTGTTTTTT. It translates to CASSLYDTGELFF.

The chain links TRBV6-4 to TRBJ1-5; the D is unclear. The CDR3 is 13 amino acids. Germline CDR1 reads MRHNA; CDR2 reads SNTAGT. V dropped 3 bases and J dropped 0 bases, with 3 bases sitting between them. CDR3 DNA sequence: TGTGCCAGCAGTGAGAGTAGCAATCAGCCCCAGCATTTT. Protein sequence: CASSESSNQPQHF.

The chain has TRBV9 and TRBJ1-1, with 10 bases lining up with TRBD1. The CDR3 has 16 amino acids. J lost 3 bases, V lost 4 bases, and 9 bases had no gene match. Per the germline V gene, CDR1 is SGDLS and CDR2 is YYNGEE. The CDR3 sequence: CASSPWGGTGDTEAFF. In DNA form, the CDR3 reads TGTGCCAGCAGCCCCTGGGGTGGGACAGGGGACACTGAAGCTTTCTTT.

The chain links TRBV29-1 to TRBJ2-7; 8 bases map to TRBD1. The CDR3 covers 15 residues. Trimming cost V 5 bases and J 4 bases; bases outside gene matches: 13. Germline V gene sequence: CDR1 SQVTM, CDR2 ANQGSEA. The CDR3 loop is CSVLDWTGTGYEQYV. DNA of the CDR3: TGCAGCGTTCTAGACTGGACAGGGACGGGATACGAGCAGTACGTC.

This clone was seen once. V gene TRBV19 combines with J gene TRBJ1-1, with unresolved D. With 6 bases removed from V and 6 bases from J, the gap between germline ends came to 11 bases. The CDR3 extends over 12 amino acids. Germline V lookup: CDR1 LNHDA, CDR2 SQIVND (reference sequence). In DNA, the CDR3 is TGTGCCAGTAGCTGGGGAGTGGCTGAAGCTTTCTTT. It specifies CASSWGVAEAFF.

The chain combines TRBV19 with TRBJ2-1; tentative D call: TRBD2 (6 bases). The CDR3 spans 15 residues. V was pared by 6 bases and J by 1 base, with 13 bases between. Looked up from germline, CDR1 is LNHDA and CDR2 is SQIVND (reference sequence). The CDR3 loop reads CASRPRGLSYNEQFF. In DNA form, the CDR3 reads TGTGCCAGTAGACCACGCGGACTATCCTACAATGAGCAGTTCTTC.

V and J are TRBV3-1 (or the pseudogene TRBV3-2) and TRBJ2-3, with TRBD2 matching over 8 bases. Germline lookup yields CDR1 LGHDT and CDR2 YNNKEL (reference sequence). The CDR3 contains 17 residues. J gave up 6 bases and V 0 bases, and 11 bases lay outside the gene matches. CDR3 coding DNA: TGTGCCAGCAGCCAAGATCAAAGCGGGGGTGGGTCGGATACGCAGTATTTT. Translation gives CASSQDQSGGGSDTQYF.

The chain recombines TRBV5-6 with TRBJ2-1; possible D gene TRBD1, 5 bases. The CDR3 is 15 amino acids. CDR1 is SGHDT and CDR2 is YYEEEE in the germline V gene. The V end lost 0 bases, the J end lost 3 bases, and 10 bases lay between the germline ends. CDR3 sequence reads: CASSLGQGLYNEQFF. Written as DNA, the CDR3 is TGTGCCAGCAGCTTGGGCCAGGGTCTCTACAATGAGCAGTTCTTC.

The chain recombines TRBV3-1 (or the pseudogene TRBV3-2) with TRBJ1-1, with a possible D match to TRBD1 (6 bases). This CDR3 spans 15 amino acids. CDR1 is LGHDT and CDR2 is YNNKEL in the germline V gene (reference sequence). Trimming pared 5 bases from V and 1 base from J, leaving 14 bases between. The CDR3 spells CASSKAGATNTEAFF. The CDR3 nucleotides read TGTGCCAGCAGCAAGGCGGGGGCAACGAACACTGAAGCTTTCTTT.

The rearrangement joins TRBV7-9 to TRBJ1-2, with a tentative D call TRBD1 (5 bases). Germline CDR1 is SEHNR and CDR2 is FQNEAQ (reference sequence). The V and J ends lost 9 bases and 2 bases respectively, with 16 bases between them. The CDR3 contains 14 residues. DNA of the CDR3: TGTGCCAGTCGCCGGGGAGGGGTGAACTATGGCTACACCTTC. It specifies CASRRGGVNYGYTF. Looking up the rest from reference TRBV7-9 and TRBJ1-2 gives the full variable domain: DTGVSQNPRHKITKRGQNVTFRCDPISEHNRLYWYRQTLGQGPEFLTYFQNEAQLEKSRLLSDRFSAERPKGSFSTLEIQRTEQGDSAMYLCASRRGGVNYGYTFGSGTRLTVV.

This chain uses TRBV6-5 with TRBJ2-5; 7 nucleotides agree with TRBD1. The CDR3 is 13 residues long. Trimming removed 6 bases from V and 5 bases from J; junction bases left unmatched: 6. CDR1 is MNHEY and CDR2 is SVGAGI in the germline V gene. The CDR3 sequence: CASSLTGDETQYF. CDR3 nucleotides: TGTGCCAGCAGCCTTACAGGGGATGAGACCCAGTACTTC.

The chain carries TRBV3-1 (or the pseudogene TRBV3-2) and TRBJ2-3; TRBD1 matches at 11 bases. Germline values: CDR1 LGHDT, CDR2 YNNKEL (reference sequence). V trimming: 4 bases; J trimming: 2 bases; junction bases outside the gene matches: 5. The length of the CDR3 is 16 residues. This chain's CDR3 is CASSPRDRGNTDTQYF. For the CDR3, the DNA is TGTGCCAGCAGCCCGAGGGACAGGGGGAACACAGATACGCAGTATTTT.

This sequence joins TRBV2 and TRBJ2-7; tentative D call: TRBD2 (5 bases). The germline V and J ends were trimmed by 6 bases and 2 bases, with 17 bases remaining between them. The germline gives CDR1 SNHLY, CDR2 FYNNEI. The CDR3 covers 15 residues. CDR3 coding DNA: TGTGCCAGCAGCGCCACACCGACTACGGCCTACGAGCAGTACTTC. This translates into CASSATPTTAYEQYF.

The J gene is TRBJ2-7, the V gene TRBV5-5, with TRBD1 matching 11 bases. Germline lookup yields CDR1 SGHKS and CDR2 YYEKEE (reference sequence). The CDR3 has 14 residues. Trimming removed 4 bases from V and 7 bases from J; junction bases left unmatched: 7. Here the CDR3 DNA reads TGTGCCAGCAGCCAGGACAGGGGGCTTCGAGAGCAGTACTTC. Its protein is CASSQDRGLREQYF. The full variable domain, its missing parts supplied by reference TRBV5-5 and TRBJ2-7, is DAGVTQSPTHLIKTRGQQVTLRCSPISGHKSVSWYQQVLGQGPQFIFQYYEKEERGRGNFPDRFSARQFPNYSSELNVNALLLGDSALYLCASSQDRGLREQYFGPGTRLTVT.

V is TRBV4-1 and J is TRBJ2-5, with a tentative D call TRBD1 (6 bases). The germline V gene has CDR1 MGHRA and CDR2 YSYEKL. Deletions cut 4 bases from V and 5 bases from J, with 17 bases between. The CDR3 loop spans 15 amino acids. The chain's CDR3 is CASSLTGLTVETQYF. Here the CDR3 DNA reads TGCGCCAGCAGCCTGACAGGACTGACTGTGGAGACCCAGTACTTC.

The chain links TRBV18 to TRBJ1-2, with 9 bases that match TRBD1. The CDR3 sequence is 14 residues long. Per germline, CDR1 KGHSH and CDR2 LQKENI. J lost 7 bases, V lost 2 bases, and 5 bases had no gene match. The CDR3 reads CASSPTGTGSGYTF. In DNA form, the CDR3 reads TGTGCCAGCTCACCAACCGGGACAGGGAGTGGCTACACCTTC.

This sequence joins TRBV2 and TRBJ1-1, with 7 nucleotides matching TRBD1. From germline, CDR1 is SNHLY and CDR2 FYNNEI. The V gene end was trimmed by 8 bases and the J gene end by 1 base; junction bases not matched to a gene: 4. This CDR3 comprises 13 residues. The CDR3 DNA follows: TGTGCCAGCGGAAGACAGGGGAACACTGAAGCTTTCTTT. It specifies CASGRQGNTEAFF.

The chain joins TRBV11-2 to TRBJ2-2; D is undetermined. CDR1 SGHAT and CDR2 FQNNGV come from the germline V gene. The CDR3 is 12 residues long. Trimming removed 0 bases at V and 7 bases at J, with 3 bases between. The DNA for the CDR3 is TGTGCCAGCAGCTTAGATCACGGGGAGCTGTTTTTT. Translated, it gives CASSLDHGELFF. The complete variable domain, with remaining parts taken from reference TRBV11-2 and TRBJ2-2, reads EAGVAQSPRYKIIEKRQSVAFWCNPISGHATLYWYQQILGQGPKLLIQFQNNGVVDDSQLPKDRFSAERLKGVDSTLKIQPAKLEDSAVYLCASSLDHGELFFGEGSRLTVL.

The J gene is TRBJ2-1, the V gene TRBV6-1; 10 positions match TRBD2. Trimming cost V 2 bases and J 7 bases; bases outside gene matches: 5. Germline V gives CDR1 MNHNS, CDR2 SASEGT. This CDR3 contains 15 residues. The CDR3, as DNA: TGTGCCAGCAGTGAAAGACTAGCGGGTCTAAATGAGCAGTTCTTC. Protein sequence: CASSERLAGLNEQFF.

The rearrangement uses TRBV7-9 and TRBJ1-1; D possibly corresponds to TRBD1 (6 bases). The CDR3 covers 15 residues. Germline V lookup: CDR1 SEHNR, CDR2 FQNEAQ (reference sequence). V lost 8 bases and J lost 1, with 17 bases in between. DNA for the CDR3: TGTGCCAGCTCCGTTACCGGGACACGGAACACTGAAGCTTTCTTT. As protein: CASSVTGTRNTEAFF.

The rearrangement joins TRBV28 to TRBJ2-3, with a possible D match to TRBD2 (6 bases). CDR1 MDHEN and CDR2 SYDVKM come from the germline V gene. V was shortened by 8 bases and J by 4 bases, with 16 bases between the two germline ends. This CDR3 is built from 14 residues. The CDR3 DNA follows: TGTGCCAGCGCCTCCCCCTGGGGGGCAGATACGCAGTATTTT. This translates into CASASPWGADTQYF.

This rearrangement joins TRBV15 to TRBJ2-6; D unresolved. V lost 0 bases to trimming and J lost 1 base, with 4 bases between them. There are 15 residues in the CDR3. Germline lookup yields CDR1 LNHNV and CDR2 YYDKDF (reference sequence). This CDR3 is CATSRDRSGANVLTF. DNA of the CDR3: TGTGCCACCAGCAGAGATCGGTCTGGGGCCAACGTCCTGACTTTC.

The chain recombines TRBV28 with TRBJ2-7; 7 nucleotides match TRBD1. CDR3 length: 14 amino acids. V shed 6 bases and J 0 bases; nucleotides not matched to a gene: 5. The germline CDR1 and CDR2 sequences are MDHEN and SYDVKM. The CDR3 protein is CASSATGTSYEQYV. Written as DNA, the CDR3 is TGTGCCAGCAGCGCGACAGGGACCTCCTACGAGCAGTACGTC.

This chain uses TRBV6-5 with TRBJ1-1; D may be TRBD1 (6 bases). The V end was cut by 8 bases, the J end by 3 bases, with 16 bases between. This CDR3 spans 14 amino acids. CDR1 and CDR2 from the germline V gene are MNHEY and SVGAGI. CDR3 sequence: CASLITDSYTEAFF. Written as DNA, the CDR3 is TGTGCCAGCCTGATTACGGACAGCTACACTGAAGCTTTCTTT.

This clone has only a few counts. The sample holds other DNA sequences that translate to the same CDR3. For the CDR3, the DNA is TGTGCCAGCAGCCAAGGACAGGGCCGGCAGCCCCAGCATTTT. Translation gives CASSQGQGRQPQHF. The chain is built from TRBV3-1 (or the pseudogene TRBV3-2) and TRBJ1-5, with 7 bases matching TRBD1. This CDR3 contains 14 residues. The germline CDR1 and CDR2 sequences are LGHDT and YNNKEL (reference sequence). The trim removed 1 base at V and 7 bases at J, leaving 4 bases unmatched.

This chain uses TRBV10-3 with TRBJ1-3; 10 nucleotides line up with TRBD1. The V and J ends lost 8 bases and 2 bases, in that order; junction bases with no gene match: 0. CDR1 ENHRY and CDR2 SYGVKD come from the germline V gene. The CDR3 totals 13 residues. The CDR3 spells CAIGQGAGNTIYF. The CDR3 region has the DNA TGTGCCATCGGACAGGGGGCTGGAAACACCATATATTTT.

The chain carries TRBV5-5 and TRBJ2-2; D remains unclear. The CDR3 extends over 14 amino acids. From germline, CDR1 is SGHKS and CDR2 YYEKEE (reference sequence). Trimming cost V 2 bases and J 4 bases, with 9 bases left between them. The CDR3 loop is CASSFVSFTGELFF. The CDR3 region has the DNA TGTGCCAGCAGCTTTGTGAGTTTCACCGGGGAGCTGTTTTTT.

The chain recombines TRBV3-1 (or the pseudogene TRBV3-2) with TRBJ1-2; D not resolved. Per the germline V gene, CDR1 is LGHDT and CDR2 is YNNKEL (reference sequence). V lost 0 bases to trimming and J lost 4 bases, with 9 bases between them. The CDR3 length is 14 residues. The CDR3: CASSQEGVRYGYTF. DNA for the CDR3: TGTGCCAGCAGCCAAGAAGGAGTACGCTATGGCTACACCTTC.